This TCR beta chain was found in a study of response to subunit inactivated influenza vaccine. TCRdb processed the RT-PCR reads anew with MiXCR; each CDR3 protein has one entry. Here the sample spans around 540,000 distinct CDR3 sequences, about 10% being singletons. Worth noting for this clonotype: The antigen is undetermined.

The germline V and J ends were trimmed by 3 bases and 3 bases, with 12 bases remaining between them. The CDR3 is 14 amino acids. Germline V gives CDR1 LGHDT, CDR2 YNNKEL (reference sequence). Points from the study as a whole: Authors suggested seasonal influenza vaccinations each recruit few new T cells.

V usage is TRBV3-1 and J usage is TRBJ2-7; no clear D. The source of this sequence is a man aged 50 to 59 who received an inactivated influenza vaccine. Sequenced material: PBMCs from blood, taken on the day of vaccination. CDR3 region: CASSQGSLSYEQYF. The CDR3, as DNA: TGTGCCAGCAGCCAGGGGTCGCTAAGCTACGAGCAGTACTTC.